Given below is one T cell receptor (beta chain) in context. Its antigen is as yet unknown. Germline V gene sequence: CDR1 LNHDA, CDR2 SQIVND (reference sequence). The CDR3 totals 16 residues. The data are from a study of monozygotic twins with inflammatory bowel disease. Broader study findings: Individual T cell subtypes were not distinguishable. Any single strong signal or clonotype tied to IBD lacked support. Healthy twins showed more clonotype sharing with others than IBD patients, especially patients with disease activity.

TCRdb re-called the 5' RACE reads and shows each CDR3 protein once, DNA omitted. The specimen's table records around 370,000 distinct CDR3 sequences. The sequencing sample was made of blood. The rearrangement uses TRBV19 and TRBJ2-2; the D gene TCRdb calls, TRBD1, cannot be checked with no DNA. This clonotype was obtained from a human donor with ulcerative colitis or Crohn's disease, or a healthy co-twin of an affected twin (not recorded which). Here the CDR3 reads CASSIRAGASTGELFF.